A single sample gave rise to the 21 T cell receptor beta chains below, sequenced in a study of cytomegalovirus exposure and HLA in healthy donors. Vbeta (60) and Jbeta (13) primers were used in the PCR. Sequencing used immunoSEQ multiplex PCR; TCRdb keeps in-frame clones, though not all of them. The table lists 150,000 or so clones, around 81% of them singletons. Sequenced: PBMCs. Every receptor here comes from a man aged 40-55 years in good health and CMV-seronegative.

This clone was observed a handful of times. One end of the junction fails to match germline, which may point to a read error. The chain couples TRBV30 to TRBJ2-6, with a possible D match to TRBD1 (5 bases). Germline V gives CDR1 GTSNPN, CDR2 SVGIG (reference sequence). The CDR3 loop spans 14 amino acids. DNA for the CDR3: TGTGCCTGGAGTCTCAACTCTGGGGCCAACGGCCTGACTTTC. Its protein is CAWSLNSGANGLTF.

The V and J genes are TRBV5-1 and TRBJ1-2; D perhaps matches TRBD1 (5 bases). Germline CDR1 reads SGHRS; CDR2 reads YFSETQ. Trimming took 2 bases from V and 3 from J, leaving 11 bases between them. This CDR3 region has 14 residues. CDR3 sequence reads: CASSFVGADYGYTF. Here the CDR3 DNA reads TGCGCCAGCAGCTTTGTAGGGGCCGACTATGGCTACACCTTC.

The chain uses TRBV11-2 and TRBJ2-7, with 8 bases fitting TRBD2. This CDR3 has 16 amino acids. After removal of 1 base from V and 3 bases from J, the junction contained 8 bases not matched to a gene. CDR1 SGHAT and CDR2 FQNNGV come from the germline V gene. CDR3 in amino acids: CASSLGPAGVYYEQYF. The CDR3 DNA follows: TGTGCCAGCAGCTTAGGGCCAGCGGGAGTTTACTACGAGCAGTACTTC.

J is TRBJ2-5 and V is TRBV21-1; the table's D gene call, TRBD2, was not cross checked with the DNA. TRBV21-1 is classified as a pseudogene. The CDR3 extends over 14 amino acids. The chain's CDR3 is CASSKATGEETQYF. Here the CDR3 DNA reads TGTGCCAGCAGCAAAGCGACTGGGGAGGAGACCCAGTACTTC.

This chain uses TRBV19 with TRBJ2-3, with D possibly matching TRBD2 (6 bases). This CDR3 has 13 residues. V shed 3 bases and J shed 11 bases, with 15 bases lying between them. CDR1 and CDR2 from the germline V gene are LNHDA and SQIVND (reference sequence). The CDR3 reads CASSIGIDGGQYF. DNA of the CDR3: TGTGCCAGTAGTATCGGGATTGACGGGGGGCAGTATTTT.

The chain is built from TRBV15 and TRBJ2-5, with TRBD1 as a possible D gene (6 bases). This CDR3 is built from 16 residues. V was shortened by 0 bases and J by 3 bases, with 14 bases between the two germline ends. Per the germline V gene, CDR1 is LNHNV and CDR2 is YYDKDF (reference sequence). CDR3 region: CATSRDSDRKKETQYF. For the CDR3, the DNA is TGTGCCACCAGCAGAGATTCGGACAGAAAAAAAGAGACCCAGTACTTC.

V usage is TRBV20-1 and J usage is TRBJ1-1, with TRBD1 as a possible D gene (5 bases). The CDR3 has 11 residues. V was shortened by 3 bases and J by 4 bases, with 6 bases between the two germline ends. Germline values: CDR1 DFQATT, CDR2 SNEGSKA (reference sequence). The CDR3 DNA reads TGCAGTGCTAGGGGACTCACTGAAGCTTTCTTT. Its translation is CSARGLTEAFF.

V is TRBV25-1 and J is TRBJ1-4, with no clear D. The CDR3 loop spans 17 amino acids. V was shortened by 3 bases and J by 8 bases, with 22 bases between the two germline ends. Germline CDR1 MGHDK, CDR2 SYGVNS. The CDR3: CASSDIYVGGKSEKLFF. DNA of the CDR3: TGTGCCAGCAGTGATATCTATGTTGGAGGGAAATCGGAAAAACTGTTTTTT.

This clone was recorded a few times. The chain uses TRBV19 and TRBJ1-1; 9 bases line up with TRBD1. With V trimmed by 9 bases and J by 5 bases, 4 bases remained unmatched. The germline CDR1 and CDR2 sequences are LNHDA and SQIVND (reference sequence). CDR3 length: 12 amino acids. The CDR3 protein is CASPDRGTEAFF. The CDR3 DNA reads as TGTGCCAGCCCTGACAGGGGGACTGAAGCTTTCTTT.

This clone was picked up one time. CDR3 protein: CASSLMTGQNEKLFF. CDR3 nucleotide sequence: TGCGCCAGCAGCCTGATGACAGGGCAGAATGAAAAACTGTTTTTT. The rearrangement links TRBV5-1 to TRBJ1-4, with 7 bases aligning to TRBD1. V gave up 4 bases and J gave up 5 bases; unmatched junction bases: 8. The germline V gene has CDR1 SGHRS and CDR2 YFSETQ. The CDR3 loop spans 15 amino acids.

V and J are TRBV28 and TRBJ1-5; TRBD1 is a possible D gene (6 bases). The CDR3 has 17 amino acids. With 5 bases removed from V and 5 bases from J, the gap between germline ends came to 22 bases. Germline V gene data show CDR1 as MDHEN and CDR2 as SYDVKM. This chain's CDR3 is CASSPLYRDGGDQPQHF. The CDR3 DNA sequence: TGTGCCAGCAGTCCCTTATACAGGGATGGGGGGGATCAGCCCCAGCATTTT.

The chain has TRBV7-8 and TRBJ2-7, with D possibly being TRBD2 (5 bases). V lost 0 bases and J 2 bases, leaving 17 bases between the germline ends. Germline V gene lookup returns CDR1 SGHVS and CDR2 FQNEAQ. The CDR3 extends over 17 amino acids. CDR3: CASSLASGGSQTYEQYF. As DNA, the CDR3 is TGTGCCAGCAGCTTAGCTAGTGGCGGGTCGCAAACCTACGAGCAGTACTTC.

The V gene is TRBV6-1, the J gene TRBJ2-7; 7 positions match TRBD1. Germline values: CDR1 MNHNS, CDR2 SASEGT. The CDR3 sequence is 13 residues long. V trimming: 6 bases; J trimming: 0 bases; junction bases outside the gene matches: 2. CDR3 DNA: TGTGCCAGCAGCTACAGGGGCTCCTACGAGCAGTACTTC. It is translated as CASSYRGSYEQYF.

This sequence joins TRBV15 and TRBJ1-2; 8 bases fit TRBD1. The CDR3 consists of 14 residues. Germline lookup yields CDR1 LNHNV and CDR2 YYDKDF (reference sequence). V was clipped by 0 bases and J by 5 bases; unmatched bases: 2. CDR3 nucleotides: TGTGCCACCAGCAGAGAACAGGGGGGGTATGGCTACACCTTC. Amino acid sequence: CATSREQGGYGYTF.

In this sample, this clone turned up a few times. The CDR3 reads CASSFGTRTYEQYF. The CDR3 DNA follows: TGTGCCAGCAGTTTCGGGACTAGAACCTACGAGCAGTACTTC. V is TRBV7-2 and J is TRBJ2-7, with TRBD2 matching over 8 bases. The CDR3 has 14 amino acids. Germline CDR1 is SGHTA and CDR2 is FQGNSA. V trimming: 6 bases; J trimming: 2 bases; junction bases outside the gene matches: 6.

This clone came up a few times. The J gene is TRBJ2-7, the V gene TRBV5-5; 12 nucleotides align to TRBD2. CDR1 and CDR2 (germline): SGHKS, YYEKEE (reference sequence). The CDR3 loop spans 18 amino acids. J was trimmed by 3 bases and V by 4 bases; bases with no gene match: 14. CDR3 residues: CASSRLAGADRPYYEQYF. The DNA for the CDR3 is TGTGCCAGCAGCCGACTAGCGGGAGCGGATAGGCCCTACTACGAGCAGTACTTC.

In nucleotides, the CDR3 is TGTGCCAGCAGCCTGCGGACTAGCGGGAGATTCTTAGTCAATGAGCAGTTCTTC. Its translation is CASSLRTSGRFLVNEQFF. J is TRBJ2-1 and V is TRBV5-6, with 13 nucleotides matching TRBD2. Germline trimming cut 4 bases from V and 6 bases from J; bases unmatched to any gene: 13. The CDR3 sequence is 18 residues long. Germline-derived CDR1 and CDR2 are SGHDT and YYEEEE.

The J gene is TRBJ1-5, the V gene TRBV30; tentatively, D is TRBD1 (6 bases). Germline V lookup: CDR1 GTSNPN, CDR2 SVGIG (reference sequence). This CDR3 has 15 amino acids. V was trimmed by 3 bases and J by 1 base, leaving 13 bases between them. CDR3 loop: CAWSRQEMSNQPQHF. In DNA form, the CDR3 reads TGTGCCTGGAGCAGACAGGAGATGAGCAATCAGCCCCAGCATTTT.

V usage is TRBV19 and J usage is TRBJ2-6, with 11 nucleotides matching TRBD2. V shed 2 bases and J 4 bases; nucleotides not matched to a gene: 10. Germline CDR1 LNHDA, CDR2 SQIVND (reference sequence). The CDR3 sequence is 19 residues long. DNA of the CDR3: TGTGCCAGTAGTATACAGAGGCTAGCGGGAGGATCGGGGGCCAACGTCCTGACTTTC. It yields the protein CASSIQRLAGGSGANVLTF.

The chain couples TRBV5-1 to TRBJ1-4; D is possibly TRBD1 (5 bases). The length of the CDR3 is 14 residues. V lost 0 bases and J lost 3, with 6 bases in between. Germline lookup yields CDR1 SGHRS and CDR2 YFSETQ. This CDR3 is CASSLGQPNEKLFF. The CDR3, as DNA: TGCGCCAGCAGCTTGGGACAGCCTAATGAAAAACTGTTTTTT.

This clone was seen a handful of times. J is TRBJ2-2 and V is TRBV14; D call uncertain. This CDR3 spans 13 amino acids. Per germline, CDR1 SGHDN and CDR2 FVKESK. V lost 2 bases and J 6 bases, leaving 7 bases between the germline ends. CDR3 DNA sequence: TGTGCCAGCAGCCAACTAGTAGCCGGGGAGCTGTTTTTT. Amino acid sequence: CASSQLVAGELFF.